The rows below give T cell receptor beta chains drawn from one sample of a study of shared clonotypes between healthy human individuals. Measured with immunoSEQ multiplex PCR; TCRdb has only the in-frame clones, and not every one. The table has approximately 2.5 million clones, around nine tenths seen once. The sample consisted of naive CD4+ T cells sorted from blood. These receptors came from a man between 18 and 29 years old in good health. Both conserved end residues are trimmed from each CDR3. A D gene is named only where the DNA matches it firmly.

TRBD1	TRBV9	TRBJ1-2	ASSTPQRQGAGYT
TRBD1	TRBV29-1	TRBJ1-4	SGKKGTGEEEKLF
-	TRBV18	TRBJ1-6	ASSPPKGVDSPLH
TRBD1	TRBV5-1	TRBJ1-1	ASSPGTGSMNTEAF
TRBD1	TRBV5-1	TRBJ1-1	ASSLGGQLNTEAF
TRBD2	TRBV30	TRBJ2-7	AWASGVEQY
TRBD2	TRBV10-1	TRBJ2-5	ARKGLQETQY
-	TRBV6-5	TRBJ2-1	ASSYKKGHHNEQF
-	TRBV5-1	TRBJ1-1	ASSLDWGNTEAF
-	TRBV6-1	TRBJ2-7	ASSAEGGYEQY
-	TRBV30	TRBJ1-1	AWAPGGSNTEAF
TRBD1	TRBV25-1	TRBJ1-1	ASSESYRGPEAF
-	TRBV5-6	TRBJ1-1	ASSLEGWDTEAF
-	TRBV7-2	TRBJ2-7	ASSLQRNSYEQY
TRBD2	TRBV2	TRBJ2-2	ASRRPGLADNTGELF
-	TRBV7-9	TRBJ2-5	ASSLAPGETQY
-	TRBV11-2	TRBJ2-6	ASSIQGTGANVLT
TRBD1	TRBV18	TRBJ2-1	ASSPRTGAWTEQF
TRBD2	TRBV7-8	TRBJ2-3	ASSLTSGRGTDTQY
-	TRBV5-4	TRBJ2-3	ASSLPGAHTDTQY
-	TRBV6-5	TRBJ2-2	ASSWVQGGSGELF
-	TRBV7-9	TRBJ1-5	ASSLDEGQPQH
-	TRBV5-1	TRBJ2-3	ASSLEASYTQY
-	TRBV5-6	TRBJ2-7	ASSSGRRYEQY
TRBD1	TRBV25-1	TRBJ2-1	ATLPQGSITSYNEQF
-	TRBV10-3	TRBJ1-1	AISLGADTEAF
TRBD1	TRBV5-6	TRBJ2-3	ASSLRQGPDTQY